Listed here is a single TCR beta chain. Its antigen is currently unknown. The V gene's germline CDR1 is SGHRS and CDR2 YFSETQ. With 2 bases removed from V and 9 bases from J, the gap between germline ends came to 12 bases. This CDR3 comprises 13 residues. The primer mix had 60 Vbeta and 13 Jbeta primers. Method: immunoSEQ multiplex PCR; TCRdb's copy keeps in-frame clones and lacks some. The data contain around 90,000 clones, over 65% of them singletons. The data derive from a study of cytomegalovirus exposure and HLA in healthy donors. Whole-study results and caveats: Most TCR sequences were seen very rarely across donors, but some public TCRs occurred in many.

All the people who gave samples were healthy bone marrow donors. The source material was PBMCs. The clonotype comes from a man over 45 in good health and CMV-seronegative. This chain uses TRBV5-1 with TRBJ2-1; D is perhaps TRBD2 (6 bases). The CDR3 bases are TGCGCCAGCAGCTTCGGGACTCCCGGTGAGCAGTTCTTC. It yields the protein CASSFGTPGEQFF.